This T cell receptor beta chain was observed in a study of technical replicates of blood from several donors. CDR3 size: 14 residues. Trimming removed 2 bases from V and 3 bases from J; junction bases left unmatched: 3. Looked up from germline, CDR1 is MDHEN and CDR2 is SYDVKM. The data were produced by immunoSEQ multiplex PCR, yet TCRdb's version contains in-frame clones alone and is incomplete. The sample consists of roughly 82,000 clones, just over 95% of them appearing once. The clonotype originates from a human donor in good health. Material for sequencing was T cells isolated from PBMCs. The chain carries TRBV28 and TRBJ2-7; 8 nucleotides align to TRBD1. DNA of the CDR3: TGTGCCAGCAGTTTAGGAGACAGGGGCTACGAGCAGTACTTC. This translates into CASSLGDRGYEQYF.